This record looks at one T cell receptor (beta chain) sequence and its context. Its specificity is not known. The data were taken from a study of cytomegalovirus exposure and HLA in healthy donors. Study in general: Within an early data release were about 80 million unique TCRs drawn from HLA-typed donors. Study outcomes and limitations: A prior analysis recorded that most TCR beta V segments were productive about 87% or about 30% of the time.

The primer mix had 60 Vbeta and 13 Jbeta primers. Data came from immunoSEQ multiplex PCR; TCRdb stores just in-frame clones and leaves some out. In the table there are about 180,000 clones, 80% to 85% of which are singletons. The CDR3 is made up of 15 amino acids. The germline V gene has CDR1 SGHDT and CDR2 YYEEEE. J gave up 7 bases and V 4 bases, and 9 bases lay outside the gene matches. The sample was PBMCs. This rearrangement joins TRBV5-6 to TRBJ2-1; TRBD1 matches 9 bases. The receptor's source is a man aged 25-40 years in good health and CMV-seronegative. The CDR3 DNA is TGTGCCAGCAGCCCTACCGGGACAGGGAATAATGAGCAGTTCTTC. It is translated as CASSPTGTGNNEQFF.